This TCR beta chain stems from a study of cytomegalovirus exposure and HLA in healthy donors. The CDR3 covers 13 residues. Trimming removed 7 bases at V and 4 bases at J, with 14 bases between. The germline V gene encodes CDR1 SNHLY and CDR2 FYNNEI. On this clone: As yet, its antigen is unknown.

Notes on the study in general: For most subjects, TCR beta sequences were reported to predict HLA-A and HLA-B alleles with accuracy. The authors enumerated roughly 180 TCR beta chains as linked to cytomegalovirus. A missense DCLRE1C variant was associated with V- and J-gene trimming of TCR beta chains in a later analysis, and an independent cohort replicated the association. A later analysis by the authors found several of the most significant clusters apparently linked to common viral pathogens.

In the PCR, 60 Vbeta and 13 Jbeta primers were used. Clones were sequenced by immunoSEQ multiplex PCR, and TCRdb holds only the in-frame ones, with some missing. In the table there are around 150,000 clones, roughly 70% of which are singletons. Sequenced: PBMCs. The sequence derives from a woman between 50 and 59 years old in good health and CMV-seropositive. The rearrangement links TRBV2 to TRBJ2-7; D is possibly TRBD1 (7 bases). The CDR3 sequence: CASNGGGRYEQYF. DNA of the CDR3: TGTGCCAGCAATGGAGGGGGCAGGTACGAGCAGTACTTC.